Listed below are T cell receptor beta chains from one sample, sequenced in a study of cytomegalovirus exposure and HLA in healthy donors. Profiled with immunoSEQ multiplex PCR; TCRdb holds only in-frame clones, not every one. The table lists approximately 190,000 clones, 75% to 90% of them singletons, with over 2.5% in the top ten. Specimen: PBMCs. The receptor source for this set is a woman aged 45-65 years in good health and CMV-seropositive. The CDR3 runs from the conserved cysteine through the conserved F or W. D genes are given only for firm matches. Only some rows state a clone size, as once, few, many or a class for expanded clones.

j_gene | d_gene | len | v_gene | abundance | CDR3nt | CDR3aa
TRBJ2-7 | - | 15 | TRBV5-1 | - | TGCGCCAGCAGCTTGGAGGGTGTAGGGGCCTACGAGCAGTACTTC | CASSLEGVGAYEQYF
TRBJ2-3 | TRBD2 | 15 | TRBV6-6 | - | TGTGCCAGCAGTTTCAGCGGGGGGATCACAGATACGCAGTATTTT | CASSFSGGITDTQYF
TRBJ2-5 | TRBD1 | 15 | TRBV5-1 | - | TGCGCCAGCAGCTTGGGGGGACAGCTACAAGAGACCCAGTACTTC | CASSLGGQLQETQYF
TRBJ2-3 | - | 14 | TRBV7-6 | - | TGTGCCAGCAGCAGCCCTCACGGGGCAGATACGCAGTATTTT | CASSSPHGADTQYF
TRBJ1-1 | - | 14 | TRBV5-1 | - | TGCGCCAGCAGCTTGGGAGAGCTAAACACTGAAGCTTTCTTT | CASSLGELNTEAFF
TRBJ1-2 | - | 16 | TRBV21-1 | - | TGTGCCAGCAGCAAAGCGGGACAGGGGTACAACTATGGCTACACCTTC | CASSKAGQGYNYGYTF
TRBJ2-3 | - | 12 | TRBV7-9 | - | TGTTCCAGCAGCCCACAGCCGGATACGCAGTATTTT | CSSSPQPDTQYF
TRBJ2-3 | TRBD2 | 12 | TRBV10-3 | - | TGTGCCATCGCACTAGCGGGGGTTACGCAGTATTTT | CAIALAGVTQYF
TRBJ1-4 | - | 13 | TRBV6-1 | - | TGTGCCAGCAGTGAAGGCAGATATGAAAAACTGTTTTTT | CASSEGRYEKLFF
TRBJ2-1 | TRBD2 | 14 | TRBV19 | - | TGTGCCAGTGCGAGGCGGGGGGGTCTGAATGAGCAGTTCTTC | CASARRGGLNEQFF
TRBJ1-2 | TRBD1 | 15 | TRBV15 | - | TGTGCCACCAGCAGAGCCAAAGGGGGCGAGGGTGGCTACACCTTC | CATSRAKGGEGGYTF
TRBJ1-4 | - | 16 | TRBV5-1 | once | TGCGCCAGCAGCTTGTCCCCGGGGGTTGGTAATGAAAAACTGTTTTTT | CASSLSPGVGNEKLFF
TRBJ1-2 | TRBD1 | 15 | TRBV9 | - | TGTGCCAGCAGCCGAGGGGACAGCAAACAGAGGGGCTACACCTTC | CASSRGDSKQRGYTF
TRBJ1-6 | - | 17 | TRBV10-1 | - | TGCGCCAGCAGGCCCAGGAATTCGGGACACCTTAATTCACCCCTCCACTTT | CASRPRNSGHLNSPLHF
TRBJ2-1 | - | 13 | TRBV6-4 | - | TGTGCCAGCAGTGACTCGGCCATCGATGAGCAGTTCTTC | CASSDSAIDEQFF
TRBJ2-5 | - | 15 | TRBV2 | - | TGTGCCAGCCGTCTTTCGCCGGTGTACCAAGAGACCCAGTACTTC | CASRLSPVYQETQYF
TRBJ1-2 | - | 15 | TRBV28 | - | TGTGCCAGCAGCCCCCGGGACGGGGGGGGCTATGGCTACACCTTC | CASSPRDGGGYGYTF
TRBJ2-2 | TRBD1 | 13 | TRBV6-1 | - | TGTGCCAGCAAGACAGGGGTCACCGGGGAGCTGTTTTTT | CASKTGVTGELFF
TRBJ1-1 | TRBD1 | 17 | TRBV4-2 | - | TGTGCCAGCAGCGAAGGACAGGGGGCGAAGTTGGACACTGAAGCTTTCTTT | CASSEGQGAKLDTEAFF
TRBJ2-7 | TRBD1 | 15 | TRBV6-1 | - | TGTGCCAGCAGTGAAGCCGGGACAGGCCCCTACGAGCAGTACTTC | CASSEAGTGPYEQYF
TRBJ2-2 | TRBD2 | 18 | TRBV9 | - | TGTGCCAGCAGCGAGGCTAGCGGGGGGGCCGGTAGAACCGGGGAGCTGTTTTTT | CASSEASGGAGRTGELFF
TRBJ2-7 | - | 17 | TRBV7-9 | - | TGTTCCAGCAGCTCGACGACAGGAGAACTCCTATCCTACGAGCAGTACTTC | CSSSSTTGELLSYEQYF
TRBJ2-7 | - | 13 | TRBV11-2 | - | TGTGCCAGCAGCTTGGCTCGTACTAATGAGCAGTACTTC | CASSLARTNEQYF
TRBJ1-6 | - | 14 | TRBV19 | - | TGTGCCAGTAGTTCGACAGAGTATAATTCACCCCTCCACTTT | CASSSTEYNSPLHF
TRBJ2-5 | TRBD1 | 14 | TRBV5-1 | - | TGCGCCAGCACCCCAAGGGGCAGGGGGGAGACCCAGTACTTC | CASTPRGRGETQYF
TRBJ1-2 | - | 13 | TRBV19 | - | TGTGCCAGTAGTATAGCAGGGGACTATGGCTACACCTTC | CASSIAGDYGYTF
TRBJ2-2 | TRBD2 | 14 | TRBV6-4 | - | TGTGCCAGCCTGGGACTAGCTGGCACCGGGGAGCTGTTTTTT | CASLGLAGTGELFF
TRBJ2-7 | - | 17 | TRBV11-2 | - | TGTGCCAGCAGCTCGCCCCTGGGGGCCCTCTTACCCTACGAGCAGTACTTC | CASSSPLGALLPYEQYF
TRBJ1-2 | - | 11 | TRBV9 | once | TGTGCCAAACAGATCCTCTATGGCTACACCTTC | CAKQILYGYTF
TRBJ1-3 | - | 17 | TRBV28 | - | TGTGCCAGCAGTCCCCCAACATCTCAGGGGTCTGGAAACACCATATATTTT | CASSPPTSQGSGNTIYF
TRBJ1-1 | TRBD1 | 15 | TRBV6-5 | - | TGTGCCAGCAGCGCCGAGGGACAGGTTAACACTGAAGCTTTCTTT | CASSAEGQVNTEAFF
TRBJ2-3 | TRBD2 | 17 | TRBV4-2 | - | TGTGCCAGCAGCCGCCTTAGCGCGGGGGGGCCCACAGATACGCAGTATTTT | CASSRLSAGGPTDTQYF
TRBJ2-3 | - | 14 | TRBV5-1 | once | TGCGCCAGCAGCTTGGACAGGGTCACAGATACGCAGTATTTT | CASSLDRVTDTQYF
TRBJ2-1 | - | 12 | TRBV5-1 | once | TGCGCCAGCAGCTTTTCCTCCCATGAGCAGTTCTTC | CASSFSSHEQFF
TRBJ2-7 | - | 14 | TRBV7-7 | - | TGTGCTAGCAGCTTATCCCCAGGGCCCTACGAGCAGTACTTC | CASSLSPGPYEQYF
TRBJ1-1 | TRBD1 | 15 | TRBV11-2 | - | TGTGCCAGCAGCCTTGGGACAGGGAGAACCACTGAAGCTTTCTTT | CASSLGTGRTTEAFF
TRBJ1-4 | - | 14 | TRBV7-9 | - | TGTGCCAGCAGCTTAGACGGGGCTAATGAAAAACTGTTTTTT | CASSLDGANEKLFF
TRBJ2-3 | TRBD1 | 14 | TRBV30 | - | TGTGCCTGCCATGGACAGGCAGGCACAGATACGCAGTATTTT | CACHGQAGTDTQYF
TRBJ1-2 | - | 14 | TRBV28 | - | TGTGCCAGCAGTTGGGGACACCTAAACTATGGCTACACCTTC | CASSWGHLNYGYTF
TRBJ2-1 | TRBD1 | 16 | TRBV4-2 | few | TGTGCCAGCAGCTTGGCCCCGACAGGGGTCTACAATGAGCAGTTCTTC | CASSLAPTGVYNEQFF
TRBJ1-1 | TRBD1 | 13 | TRBV19 | - | TGTGCCAGTAGTAAGGACAGGGAAGGTGAAGCTTTCTTT | CASSKDREGEAFF
TRBJ1-6 | TRBD1 | 18 | TRBV28 | - | TGTGCCAGCAGAACAGGACAGGGGGATAGCTCCTATAATTCACCCCTCCACTTT | CASRTGQGDSSYNSPLHF
TRBJ1-6 | TRBD1 | 14 | TRBV27 | - | TGTGCCAGCAGTTTGACAGGGCTAAATTCACCCCTCCACTTT | CASSLTGLNSPLHF
TRBJ2-7 | - | 11 | TRBV2 | - | TGTGCCAGCAGTGATATGTACGAGCAGTACTTC | CASSDMYEQYF
TRBJ2-2 | TRBD2 | 15 | TRBV9 | - | TGTGCCAGCGAACCAGCGGGGGGGGCCACCGGGGAGCTGTTTTTT | CASEPAGGATGELFF
TRBJ1-2 | TRBD1 | 14 | TRBV5-1 | - | TGCGCCAGCAGAACAGGGGCAGCTAACTATGGCTACACCTTC | CASRTGAANYGYTF
TRBJ1-1 | - | 14 | TRBV5-1 | once | TGCGCCAGCAGCTTGGCGCAGAAGAACACTGAAGCTTTCTTT | CASSLAQKNTEAFF
TRBJ1-4 | TRBD1 | 15 | TRBV4-1 | few | TGCGCCAGCAGCCGCGGACAGGGTGGCGATGAAAAACTGTTTTTT | CASSRGQGGDEKLFF
TRBJ2-7 | - | 15 | TRBV18 | - | TGTGCCAGCTCACCACCGACCCGAGGTGGCTACGAGCAGTACTTC | CASSPPTRGGYEQYF
TRBJ1-1 | TRBD1 | 13 | TRBV5-4 | - | TGTGCCAGCAGCGTGCAGGGGGCCACTGAAGCTTTCTTT | CASSVQGATEAFF
TRBJ2-7 | - | 13 | TRBV19 | - | TGTGCCAGTAGCCCTCCTACAGCCTACGAGCAGTACTTC | CASSPPTAYEQYF
TRBJ2-7 | TRBD1 | 14 | TRBV7-6 | - | TGTGCCAGCAGCTCCCGGGACAGCCGCTACGAGCAGTACTTC | CASSSRDSRYEQYF
TRBJ1-4 | - | 15 | TRBV5-1 | - | TGCGCCAGCAGCTTGGGTGGGGGGACTAATGAAAAACTGTTTTTT | CASSLGGGTNEKLFF
TRBJ2-7 | - | 13 | TRBV4-1 | once | TGCGCCAGCAGCCACTTGATCGACAGCGAGCAGTACTTC | CASSHLIDSEQYF
TRBJ2-2 | - | 17 | TRBV4-3 | few | TGCGCCAGCAGCCAAGATCGTAACTACGCGAACACCGGGGAGCTGTTTTTT | CASSQDRNYANTGELFF